The present T cell receptor beta chain was sequenced within a study of identical twins. CDR1 SEHNR and CDR2 FQNEAQ come from the germline V gene (reference sequence). V lost 4 bases, J lost 6 bases, and 11 bases lay in between. The CDR3 consists of 13 residues. Each CDR3 protein is one row after TCRdb ran MiXCR on the 5' RACE reads. In the table there are roughly 720,000 distinct CDR3 sequences, about 20% of which are singletons. Separately, the same data were catalogued under a study of T cells expressing NK-cell markers.

This sequence originates from a woman between 18 and 30 years old in good health. The chain links TRBV7-9 to TRBJ2-3, with D tentatively TRBD2 (6 bases). The sample was PBMCs. CDR3 protein: CASSSRLDDTQYF. The DNA for the CDR3 is TGTGCCAGCAGCTCTCGACTAGACGATACGCAGTATTTT.